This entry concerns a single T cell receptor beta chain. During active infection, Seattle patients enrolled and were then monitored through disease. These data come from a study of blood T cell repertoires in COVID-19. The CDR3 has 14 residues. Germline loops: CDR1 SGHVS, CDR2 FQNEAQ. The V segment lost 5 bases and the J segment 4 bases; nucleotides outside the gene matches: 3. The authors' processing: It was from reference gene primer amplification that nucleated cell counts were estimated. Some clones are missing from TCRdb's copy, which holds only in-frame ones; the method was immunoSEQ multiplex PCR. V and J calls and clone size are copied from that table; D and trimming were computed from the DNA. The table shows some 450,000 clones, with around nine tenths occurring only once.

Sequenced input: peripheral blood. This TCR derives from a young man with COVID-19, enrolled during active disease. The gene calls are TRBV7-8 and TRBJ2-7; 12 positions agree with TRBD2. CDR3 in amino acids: CASSQLAGGYEQYF. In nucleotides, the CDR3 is TGTGCCAGCAGCCAACTAGCGGGGGGTTACGAGCAGTACTTC.